This TCR beta chain was profiled in a study of cytomegalovirus exposure and HLA in healthy donors (dated by TCRdb to about 2017). Describing the broader study: The 550 to 750 repertoires of the first cohort and the roughly 110 validation repertoires were produced on the same platform, according to a later analysis. The study aimed to test whether cataloging public T cell receptors could reveal signatures of past pathogen exposure. A separate validation cohort of some 130 different subjects was used in addition to the approximately 700-subject first cohort. To predict cytomegalovirus infection status, the study combined high-throughput TCR immunosequencing, statistical association of individual TCRs with disease status, and machine learning. What the research found in general, with its limitations: In vitro tests confirmed that a few of the cytomegalovirus-associated TCR beta chains recognize cytomegalovirus antigens. The classifier was reported to diagnose cytomegalovirus status with high specificity and sensitivity in both the original cohort and the validation cohort. While some public TCRs were present in many individuals, most TCR sequences turned up only very rarely across donors. It was suggested by the authors that the approach could potentially be generalized to other disease states and immunological phenotypes. All 120 or so repertoires were used to score co-occurrence in the validation cohort in a later analysis, because that analysis had no HLA typing for the cohort. Of the cluster scores, approximately 95% were above 0 in a later analysis, which found that TCRs clustered in the first cohort also tended to co-occur in the approximately 110 validation repertoires. A total of 150 to 200 TCR beta chains were listed by the study as associated with cytomegalovirus.

The cysteine opens and the phenylalanine closes a CDR3 of 13 amino acids. The DNA shown is the 39-base CDR3, in frame from base 1. The germline V and J ends show losses of 7 bases and 5 bases respectively, and no gene match explains 7 bases of the junction. Per the germline V gene, MNHNS is the CDR1 and SASEGT is the CDR2. In the case of this clone: Its specific antigen is unknown. No much larger clone exists at a distance of one base, and base qualities are not known.

Receptor libraries were prepared by the immunoSEQ multiplex PCR assay. The paper's processing steps were these. A statistical classification framework was developed to diagnose cytomegalovirus status using the catalog of TCR beta chain sequences. TCRdb's version of the immuneACCESS table is confined to in-frame rearrangements and falls short of the full clone set. An unresolved V gene accounts for under half of the shortfall where checked; the remainder is of unknown origin. D and trimming come from the DNA, and the V and J calls and clone size come from that table. The sample table shows under 95,000 clones, and approximately 91% are seen once. Roughly 1.9% of the sample is in the top ten clones. The donors were included in the validation cohort of over a hundred subjects, a group kept apart from the roughly 700-subject first cohort.

This receptor chain uses TRBV6-1 and TRBJ2-7, with 8 bases aligning to TRBD1. The source of this sequence is a man aged 25-45 years in good health and CMV-seronegative. What was sequenced was PBMCs. The CDR3 sequence is CASNPDRDHEQYF. The sequenced DNA: TGTGCCAGCAATCCGGACAGGGACCACGAGCAGTACTTC.